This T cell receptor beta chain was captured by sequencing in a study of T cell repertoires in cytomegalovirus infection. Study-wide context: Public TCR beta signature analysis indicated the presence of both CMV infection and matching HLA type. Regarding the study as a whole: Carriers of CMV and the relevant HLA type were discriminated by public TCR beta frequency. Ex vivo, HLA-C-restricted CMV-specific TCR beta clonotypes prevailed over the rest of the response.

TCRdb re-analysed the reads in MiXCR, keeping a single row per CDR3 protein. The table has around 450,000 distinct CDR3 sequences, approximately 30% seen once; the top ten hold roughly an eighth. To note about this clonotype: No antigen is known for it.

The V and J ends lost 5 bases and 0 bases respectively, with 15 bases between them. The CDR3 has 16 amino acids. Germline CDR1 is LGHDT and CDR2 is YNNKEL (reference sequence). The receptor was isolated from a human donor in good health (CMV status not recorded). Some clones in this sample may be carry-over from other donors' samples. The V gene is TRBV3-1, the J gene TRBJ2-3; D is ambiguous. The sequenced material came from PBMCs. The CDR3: CASSARAPISTDTQYF. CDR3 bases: TGTGCCAGCAGCGCAAGAGCCCCAATTAGCACAGATACGCAGTATTTT.